This T cell receptor (beta chain) is from a study of OX40 agonist ivuxolimab in advanced cancers. Regarding the study in general: The costimulatory receptor OX40 (CD134) was targeted by ivuxolimab, a fully human IgG2 agonistic monoclonal antibody. Intravenous ivuxolimab was administered to patients every 2 weeks at six dose levels: 0.01, 0.1, 0.3, 1.5, 3 and 10 mg/kg. Of the roughly 50 dose-escalation patients, hepatocellular carcinoma was present in around 20, melanoma in some 15, renal cell carcinoma in 9 and head and neck cancer in 9. In the dose-escalation cohort, 82.7% of patients were male, and the mean age was approximately 60 years, with a range of about 23 to 80. Patients were allowed to have had prior anti-PD-1, anti-PD-L1 or anti-CTLA-4 therapy, and 40% to 45% of the dose-escalation patients had been treated with checkpoint inhibitors. Three dose-escalation patients achieved partial responses, one with hepatocellular carcinoma and two with cutaneous melanoma. The point of sequencing TCRbeta in the periphery was to test whether ivuxolimab changed TCR sequence diversity and drove clonal T-cell expansion. The paper reports the monotherapy dose-escalation portion (N of about 54 patients) of the phase I ivuxolimab trial. General study outcomes and caveats: In partial responders in the 0.1-3.0 mg/kg groups, normalized peripheral clonal expansion was found to be among the lowest, especially among CD8+ T cells. At doses of 0.1 to 3.0 mg/kg, clonal expansion of both CD4+ and CD8+ blood T cells was observed from baseline to week 6. Low levels of normalized T-cell clonal expansion were also seen in some nonresponding patients. On average, CD8+ T cells showed more expanded clones than CD4+ T cells after ivuxolimab. Which antigens the clonally expanded peripheral T cells were specific for was not determined.

The trial excluded patients who had a history of autoimmune disease or were on systemic immunosuppression. Peripheral blood for TCR sequencing was collected from all dose cohorts at baseline, on cycle 4 day 1, and on cycle 7 day 1. Samples came from an open-label, multicenter, first-in-human phase I dose-escalation trial of ivuxolimab. Adults with locally advanced or metastatic head and neck squamous cell, hepatocellular, melanoma or renal cell carcinoma were enrolled in the trial. CD4+ and CD8+ T cells were sorted separately from peripheral blood before TCR sequencing. This clone has a handful of counts. Which antigen it targets is not known. No much larger clonotype is one base removed from it; base qualities were not supplied. At the junction V is shortened by 6 bases and J by 8 bases, with 4 bases in between. The germline V gene (reference sequence) provides CDR1 DFQATT and CDR2 SNEGSKA. Reading from cysteine to phenylalanine, the CDR3 counts 8 amino acids. Here the CDR3 DNA is all that survives: 24 bases in frame from base 1.

Genomic DNA was extracted from sorted cells for sequencing of the TCRbeta CDR3 region. The immunoSEQ Assay was used to sequence the TCRbeta CDR3 regions. Drawn from immuneACCESS, this table holds only the in-frame rearrangements with V and J called that TCRdb kept. Clones are partly lost; checked studies trace under half to an unresolved V gene and leave the rest unexplained. Recorded for this sample are fewer than 65,000 clones; just under 90% of them occurred a single time. The ten largest clones represent roughly 1.8% of the sample. The sequences come from CD4+ or CD8+ T cells sorted from blood, collected in a trial of the OX40 agonist ivuxolimab. This sequence originates from an adult with an advanced solid tumor such as melanoma, head and neck, liver or kidney cancer. The chain employs TRBV20-1 and TRBJ1-1; too little of a D gene remains to name it. The DNA is as follows: TGCAGTGCCGGGGAAGCTTTCTTT. This gives the protein CSAGEAFF.